The clone carrying this TCR beta chain was seen more than once but under ten times. Antigen unknown. Noted treatment: approximately nine-day PBMC culture with coronavirus spike peptide pools or control peptides (ViraFEST assay). The ViraFEST method relied on peptide pools to expand antigen-specific T cells, followed by TCR sequencing. The authors replaced half the medium with fresh IL-2 medium on days 3 and 7. Culture proceeded for around ten days, and CD4+ T cells were then isolated by negative selection. This sample is part of a study of vaccination and CD4 T cells after COVID-19. Germline V gives CDR1 SNHLY, CDR2 FYNNEI. V was pared by 3 bases and J by 4 bases, with 6 bases between. The CDR3 is 12 amino acids. At the Johns Hopkins FTIC core, DNA taken from cultured CD4+ T cells was sequenced by way of the Oncomine TCR Beta short-read assay. One entry per CDR3 protein, called by TCRdb with MiXCR from the PCR reads. Of about 12,000 distinct CDR3 sequences listed, around three fifths are singletons.

Study results and limitations: Median SARS-CoV-2-reactive clonotypes rose from around 20 to 38, not significantly.

The receptor's source is a human donor who had recovered from COVID-19. Sequencing was performed on CD4+ T cells from blood, cultured in vitro. The V call is TRBV2, the J call TRBJ2-5; no definite D call. CDR3 in amino acids: CASSDSLETQYF. CDR3 sequence (DNA): TGTGCCAGCAGTGACAGCTTAGAGACCCAGTACTTC.